This TCR beta chain was recorded in a study of blood T cell repertoires in COVID-19. About the study: COVID-19 samples from acute and convalescent phases originated in the United States, Italy and Spain. PBMCs, B-cell-depleted T cells, or T cells provided the cDNA or gDNA that made up the material.

Those who participated ranged in age from roughly 18 to 90 years and resided in around 22 US areas. Clinical history reported by participants formed the basis on which cohorts were assigned. The CDR3 has 15 amino acids. Germline values: CDR1 LNHDA, CDR2 SQIVND (reference sequence). Trimming cost V 4 bases and J 0 bases; bases outside gene matches: 3. Method: immunoSEQ multiplex PCR; TCRdb's copy keeps in-frame clones and lacks some. The sample holds hundreds of thousands of clones, around 87% seen once. The sequenced sample consisted of PBMCs or T cells enriched from blood (not recorded which). The receptor's source is a man between 40 and 49 years old in a cohort exposed to, infected with or recovered from COVID-19 (not recorded which). This chain joins TRBV19 and TRBJ2-7; TRBD2 aligns across 10 bases. The CDR3 here is CASSTSSGSSYEQYF. In DNA, the CDR3 is TGTGCCAGTAGTACATCTAGCGGGAGCTCCTACGAGCAGTACTTC.